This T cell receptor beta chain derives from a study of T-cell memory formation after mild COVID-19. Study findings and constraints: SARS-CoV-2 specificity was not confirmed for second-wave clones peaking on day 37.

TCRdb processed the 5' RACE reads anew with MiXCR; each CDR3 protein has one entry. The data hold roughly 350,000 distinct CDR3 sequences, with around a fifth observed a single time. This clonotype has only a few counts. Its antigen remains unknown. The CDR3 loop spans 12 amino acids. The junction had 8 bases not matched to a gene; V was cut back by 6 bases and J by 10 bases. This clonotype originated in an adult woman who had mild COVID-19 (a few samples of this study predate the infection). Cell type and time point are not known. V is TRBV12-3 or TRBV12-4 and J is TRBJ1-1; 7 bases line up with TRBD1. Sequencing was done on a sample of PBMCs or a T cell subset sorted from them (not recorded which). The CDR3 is CASSIGGAGAFF. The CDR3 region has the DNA TGTGCCAGCAGCATAGGGGGCGCGGGAGCTTTCTTT.